The 20 T cell receptor beta chains below all came from one sample that was sequenced in a study of cytomegalovirus exposure and HLA in healthy donors. PCR involved 60 Vbeta and 13 Jbeta primers. Sequenced by immunoSEQ multiplex PCR; TCRdb stores in-frame clones only, minus some. The sample has approximately 100,000 clones, around two thirds seen once. Sequences were obtained from PBMCs. The source of these receptors is a human donor in good health.

This chain connects TRBV28 to TRBJ2-2; 11 bases line up with TRBD2. The V and J ends lost 6 bases and 5 bases, in that order; junction bases with no gene match: 11. This CDR3 is built from 17 residues. Germline V gene data show CDR1 as MDHEN and CDR2 as SYDVKM. The CDR3 here is CASRMRSSGRQTGELFF. CDR3 bases: TGTGCCAGCAGGATGCGTTCTAGCGGGAGGCAGACCGGGGAGCTGTTTTTT.

This chain uses TRBV4-3 with TRBJ2-5; D unclear. The J call may be faulty, since TRBJ2-7 better matches the DNA end. This CDR3 region has 14 residues. Germline values: CDR1 LGHNA, CDR2 YSLEER. DNA of the CDR3: TGCGCCAGCAGCCAAGATCCCCGCTCCTACGAGCAGTACTTC. Amino acids: CASSQDPRSYEQYF.

This clone appeared a few times. This chain joins TRBV5-1 and TRBJ2-7; 8 positions agree with TRBD2. Germline values: CDR1 SGHRS, CDR2 YFSETQ. With V trimmed by 0 bases and J by 3 bases, 2 bases remained unmatched. This CDR3 is 14 amino acids long. The CDR3 here is CASSLGTSGYEQYF. The CDR3 bases are TGCGCCAGCAGCTTGGGTACTAGCGGCTACGAGCAGTACTTC.

The V call is TRBV6-5, the J call TRBJ2-5, with 11 bases fitting TRBD2. Germline CDR1 is MNHEY and CDR2 is SVGAGI. The ends lost 4 bases at V and 0 bases at J; junction bases unmatched: 4. The CDR3 is made up of 16 amino acids. CDR3: CASSSRLAGNQETQYF. The CDR3 bases are TGTGCCAGCAGTTCCCGACTAGCGGGAAACCAAGAGACCCAGTACTTC.

The chain links TRBV28 to TRBJ1-3; 7 bases map to TRBD1. The J call is doubtful: the DNA matches TRBJ2-2 better. The germline gives CDR1 MDHEN, CDR2 SYDVKM. This CDR3 spans 15 amino acids. The CDR3 bases are TGTGCCAGCAGTTTGGGACAGAAATTCACCGGGGAGCTGTTTTTT. Translation: CASSLGQKFTGELFF.

V and J are TRBV27 and TRBJ2-7, with D perhaps matching TRBD1 (6 bases). The CDR3 has 15 residues. Germline V gene sequence: CDR1 MNHEY, CDR2 SMNVEV (reference sequence). V lost 10 bases, J lost 0 bases, and 19 bases lay in between. The CDR3 here is CATGGRLGSSYEQYF. CDR3 sequence (DNA): TGTGCCACTGGGGGCAGGTTGGGGAGCTCCTACGAGCAGTACTTC.

The chain employs TRBV5-5 and TRBJ2-5; D is undetermined. Trimming shortened V by 0 bases and J by 0 bases, and 12 bases separated the two germline ends. CDR3 length: 16 amino acids. Looked up from germline, CDR1 is SGHKS and CDR2 is YYEKEE (reference sequence). The CDR3 loop reads CASSLGRLRNQETQYF. As DNA, the CDR3 is TGTGCCAGCAGCTTGGGGCGGCTGCGGAACCAAGAGACCCAGTACTTC. Complete variable domain (other parts from reference TRBV5-5 and TRBJ2-5): DAGVTQSPTHLIKTRGQQVTLRCSPISGHKSVSWYQQVLGQGPQFIFQYYEKEERGRGNFPDRFSARQFPNYSSELNVNALLLGDSALYLCASSLGRLRNQETQYFGPGTRLLVL.

V gene TRBV6-1 combines with J gene TRBJ2-7; maybe TRBD2 (6 bases). The ends were cut back, 3 bases at V and 3 bases at J, with 12 bases in the middle. The CDR3 sequence is 14 residues long. The germline V gene has CDR1 MNHNS and CDR2 SASEGT. In DNA form, the CDR3 reads TGTGCCAGCAGTGATTTAGCGGCCATCTACGAGCAGTACTTC. Encoded protein: CASSDLAAIYEQYF.

This clone was found once. The chain links TRBV28 to TRBJ2-2, with 7 bases lining up with TRBD2. Per germline, CDR1 MDHEN and CDR2 SYDVKM. V was pared by 0 bases and J by 6 bases, with 10 bases of the junction left unmatched. The CDR3 has 17 residues. CDR3 coding DNA: TGTGCCAGCAGTTTATGGGGGATGGCTAGCGGCCCCGGGGAGCTGTTTTTT. It translates to CASSLWGMASGPGELFF.

V usage is TRBV7-2 and J usage is TRBJ2-7; 9 nucleotides align to TRBD2. The CDR3 is made up of 15 amino acids. From germline, CDR1 is SGHTA and CDR2 FQGNSA. The V and J ends lost 5 bases and 7 bases, in that order; junction bases with no gene match: 12. The chain's CDR3 is CASSIGTSRISEQYF. CDR3 nucleotide sequence: TGTGCCAGCAGCATCGGGACTAGCAGGATTTCGGAGCAGTACTTC.

Within the sample, this clone is medium-sized. This chain uses TRBV28 with TRBJ2-7, with 7 bases identical to TRBD1. The CDR3 is 12 residues long. V shed 8 bases and J 0 bases; nucleotides not matched to a gene: 1. The germline gives CDR1 MDHEN, CDR2 SYDVKM. In nucleotides, the CDR3 is TGTGCCAGCGGGACAGCCTCCTACGAGCAGTACTTC. Its protein product is CASGTASYEQYF.

The chain uses TRBV10-3 and TRBJ1-3, with D tentatively TRBD1 (5 bases). V was trimmed by 3 bases and J by 0 bases, leaving 27 bases between them. The germline gives CDR1 ENHRY, CDR2 SYGVKD. There are 21 residues in the CDR3. The CDR3 DNA is TGTGCCATCAGTGATATCACGGGGGATAACGAATACTTTGACTCTGGAAACACCATATATTTT. Amino acids: CAISDITGDNEYFDSGNTIYF.

The chain joins TRBV6-5 to TRBJ2-3, with D possibly matching TRBD2 (7 bases). Germline CDR1 MNHEY, CDR2 SVGAGI. The CDR3 covers 16 residues. Trimming stripped 0 bases from V and 0 bases from J, with 10 bases between. This CDR3 reads CASSYSRGGSTDTQYF. The CDR3 DNA is TGTGCCAGCAGTTACTCGAGGGGGGGAAGCACAGATACGCAGTATTTT.

V usage is TRBV11-3 and J usage is TRBJ2-3; TRBD2 matches 10 bases. Germline-derived CDR1 and CDR2 are SGHNT and YENEEA. J was trimmed by 10 bases and V by 5 bases; bases with no gene match: 3. The CDR3 is 12 residues long. CDR3 sequence (DNA): TGTGCCAGCAGCCACAGCGGGAGGGCGCAGTATTTT. Residues: CASSHSGRAQYF. Complete variable domain (other parts from reference TRBV11-3 and TRBJ2-3): EAGVVQSPRYKIIEKKQPVAFWCNPISGHNTLYWYLQNLGQGPELLIRYENEEAVDDSQLPKDRFSAERLKGVDSTLKIQPAELGDSAVYLCASSHSGRAQYFGPGTRLTVL.

The chain joins TRBV27 to TRBJ2-7, with a possible D match to TRBD2 (6 bases). This CDR3 is built from 16 residues. Germline V gene sequence: CDR1 MNHEY, CDR2 SMNVEV (reference sequence). V was cut by 2 bases and J by 9 bases, with 23 bases left in between. As DNA, the CDR3 is TGTGCCAGCAGTTTAAAGGGGTGGGGGGAGCCCCTAGGGCAGTACTTC. It yields the protein CASSLKGWGEPLGQYF.

This clone was observed a single time. This chain links TRBV19 with TRBJ1-4; a weak D match, TRBD1 (6 bases). Germline CDR1 and CDR2: LNHDA and SQIVND (reference sequence). CDR3 length: 12 residues. V lost 10 bases and J 8 bases, leaving 14 bases between the germline ends. The CDR3 sequence: CATQGSGEKLFF. The CDR3 DNA follows: TGTGCCACACAGGGAAGTGGAGAAAAACTGTTTTTT.

The rearrangement joins TRBV25-1 to TRBJ2-4, with D unclear. Germline V gene lookup returns CDR1 MGHDK and CDR2 SYGVNS. This CDR3 is 13 amino acids long. V dropped 6 bases and J dropped 9 bases, with 15 bases sitting between them. CDR3 protein: CASSATSSSIQYF. The DNA of the CDR3 is TGTGCCAGCAGCGCAACATCCTCTAGCATTCAGTACTTC.

This clone was recorded only once. V usage is TRBV19 and J usage is TRBJ2-7, with TRBD1 identical over 10 bases. CDR3 length: 15 residues. Trimming took 1 base from V and 1 from J; bases not matched to a gene: 1. Looked up from germline, CDR1 is LNHDA and CDR2 is SQIVND (reference sequence). CDR3 sequence: CASSIGTGGSYEQYF. CDR3 DNA sequence: TGTGCCAGTAGTATAGGGACAGGGGGATCCTACGAGCAGTACTTC.

J is TRBJ1-2 and V is TRBV5-6, with a weak D call TRBD1 (6 bases). V dropped 4 bases and J dropped 6 bases, with 13 bases sitting between them. This CDR3 is 13 amino acids long. Germline V gene sequence: CDR1 SGHDT, CDR2 YYEEEE. The CDR3 coding sequence is TGTGCCAGCAGCCTAACAGGGCGGGATGGCTACACCTTC. Translated: CASSLTGRDGYTF.

The gene calls are TRBV29-1 and TRBJ1-1; D not certain. Trimming shortened V by 2 bases and J by 11 bases, and 6 bases separated the two germline ends. This CDR3 comprises 9 residues. Germline V gene sequence: CDR1 SQVTM, CDR2 ANQGSEA. The CDR3 loop reads CSVERGAFF. CDR3 nucleotide sequence: TGCAGCGTTGAAAGAGGGGCTTTCTTT. Combining the CDR3 with reference TRBV29-1 and TRBJ1-1 gives the whole variable domain SAVISQKPSRDICQRGTSLTIQCQVDSQVTMMFWYRQQPGQSLTLIATANQGSEATYESGFVIDKFPISRPNLTFSTLTVSNMSPEDSSIYLCSVERGAFFGQGTRLTVV.